The entry below gives a single T cell receptor beta chain sequence along with its context. CDR1 is SGHNT and CDR2 is YYREEE in the germline V gene (reference sequence). Trimming shortened V by 5 bases and J by 5 bases, and 18 bases separated the two germline ends. CDR3 length equals 15 residues. Study processing details: Counts of nucleated cells, estimated from reference gene primer amplification, were obtained. Sequencing was performed with immunoSEQ multiplex PCR; in TCRdb, only in-frame clones are kept and a portion is missing. Clone size and the V and J calls come from that table; the DNA yielded D and trimming. Among 170,000 or so clones listed, approximately 86% were seen once. The source of the sample is a study of blood T cell repertoires in COVID-19. In the study overall: Samples came from the United States, Italy and Spain, spanning acute and convalescent COVID-19. From T cells, B-cell-depleted T cells, or PBMCs came the material, which was cDNA or gDNA.

Material: peripheral blood. The sequence was collected from a man aged 45 to 65 with active or convalescent COVID-19. This chain links TRBV5-4 with TRBJ2-3; D might be TRBD2 (6 bases). The CDR3 region has the DNA TGTGCCAGCAGTTCCTCCGGCGGGGTTGTAGATACGCAGTATTTT. Its translation: CASSSSGGVVDTQYF.